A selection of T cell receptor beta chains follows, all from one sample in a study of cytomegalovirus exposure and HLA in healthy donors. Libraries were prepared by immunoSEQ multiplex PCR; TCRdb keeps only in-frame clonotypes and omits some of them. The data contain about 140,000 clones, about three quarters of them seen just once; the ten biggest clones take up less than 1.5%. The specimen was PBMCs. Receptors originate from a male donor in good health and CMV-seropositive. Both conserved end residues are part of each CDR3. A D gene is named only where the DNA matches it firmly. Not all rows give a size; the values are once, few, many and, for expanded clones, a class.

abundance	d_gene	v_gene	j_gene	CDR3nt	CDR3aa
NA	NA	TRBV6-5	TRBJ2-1	TGTGCCAGCAGTTATTCGCAGGGCAATGAGCAGTTCTTC	CASSYSQGNEQFF
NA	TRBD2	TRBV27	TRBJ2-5	TGTGCCAGCAGGGGACTAGCGGGAGGAAACCAAGAGACCCAGTACTTC	CASRGLAGGNQETQYF
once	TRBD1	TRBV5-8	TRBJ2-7	TGTGCCAGCAGCGTCGGACAGGGGAGCTCCTACGAGCAGTACTTC	CASSVGQGSSYEQYF
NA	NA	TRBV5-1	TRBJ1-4	TGCGCCAGCAGCTTCGGGTTCCTTGAAACAACAACTAATGAAAAACTGTTTTTT	CASSFGFLETTTNEKLFF
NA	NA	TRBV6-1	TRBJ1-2	TGTGCCAGCAGCGAATCACCGGGAACCTTCTATGGCTACACCTTC	CASSESPGTFYGYTF
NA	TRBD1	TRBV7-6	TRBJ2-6	TGTGCCAGCAGCTTGGCCGGGACAGGGACCGGAGGGGCCAACGTCCTGACTTTC	CASSLAGTGTGGANVLTF
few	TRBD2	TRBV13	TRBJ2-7	TGTGCCAGCAGCTTGACGGGGGGATCCTACGAGCAGTACTTC	CASSLTGGSYEQYF
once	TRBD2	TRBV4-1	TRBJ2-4	TGCGCCAGCAGCCAAATACCCCCCCCGGCTAGCGGGGAAAACATTCAGTACTTC	CASSQIPPPASGENIQYF
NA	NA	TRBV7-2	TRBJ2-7	TGTGCCAGCAGCTATGCAGGGTTAACCTACGAGCAGTACTTC	CASSYAGLTYEQYF
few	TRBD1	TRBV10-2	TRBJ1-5	TGCGCCACCGGACAGGGGGATCAGCCCCAGCATTTT	CATGQGDQPQHF
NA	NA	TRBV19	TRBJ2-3	TGTGCCAGTAGACCCGACGCGGTAAGCACAGATACGCAGTATTTT	CASRPDAVSTDTQYF
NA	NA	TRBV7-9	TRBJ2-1	TGTTCCAGCAGCTTAGTCTGGATGACTAGCTCCTACAATGAGCAGTTCTTC	CSSSLVWMTSSYNEQFF
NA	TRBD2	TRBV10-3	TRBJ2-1	TGTGCCATCAGTGAGTTCCTAGCGGGAGGAAGGGAGCAGTTCTTC	CAISEFLAGGREQFF
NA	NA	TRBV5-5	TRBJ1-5	TGTGCCATCACCCTCCAGGGGAATCAGCCCCAGCATTTT	CAITLQGNQPQHF
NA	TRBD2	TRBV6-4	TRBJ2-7	TGTGCCAGCAGTGACTCTAGGATAGCGGGGTATGTTTCCTACGAGCAGTACTTC	CASSDSRIAGYVSYEQYF
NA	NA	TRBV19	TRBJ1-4	TGTGCCAGTAGTATAGATCTCAGGGGAGAGGATGAAAAACTGTTTTTT	CASSIDLRGEDEKLFF
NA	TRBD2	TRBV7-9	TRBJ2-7	TGTGCCAGCACCTCGAGCGCAGCCGGGACTAGCGGGGGGGCAGTCGAGCAGTACTTC	CASTSSAAGTSGGAVEQYF
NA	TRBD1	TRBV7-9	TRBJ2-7	TGTGCCAGCAGCTTATCCTACAGGGGCTCCTACGAGCAGTACTTC	CASSLSYRGSYEQYF
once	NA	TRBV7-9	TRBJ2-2	TGTGCCAGCAGCGCCACACAGGGATCCGGGGAGCTGTTTTTT	CASSATQGSGELFF
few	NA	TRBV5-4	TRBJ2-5	TGTGCCAGCAGCTCGGAGGTCGTACGGCAAGAGACCCAGTACTTC	CASSSEVVRQETQYF
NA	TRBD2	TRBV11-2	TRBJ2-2	TGTGCCAGCAGCTTGCTGGGGGGGGCGAACACCGGGGAGCTGTTTTTT	CASSLLGGANTGELFF
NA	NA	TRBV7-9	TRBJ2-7	TGTGCCAGCAGCTTAGTGGAGGGCTCCTACGAGCAGTACTTC	CASSLVEGSYEQYF
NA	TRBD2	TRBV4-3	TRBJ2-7	TGCGCCAGCAGCCAAGTAAGGGCGGGGGGCGCGTTCTACGAGCAGTACTTC	CASSQVRAGGAFYEQYF
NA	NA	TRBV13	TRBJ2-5	TGTGCCAGCAGCCACGATGTATTGGTACCGAGGGCCCAGTACTTC	CASSHDVLVPRAQYF
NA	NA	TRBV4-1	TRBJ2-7	TGCGCCAGCAGCCAAGTACATAGCGGCCCCTCCTACGAGCAGTACTTC	CASSQVHSGPSYEQYF
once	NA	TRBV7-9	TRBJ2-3	TGTGCCAGCAGCTCGCCCCCCCCCGGTAGAGGAGCCGATACGCAGTATTTT	CASSSPPPGRGADTQYF
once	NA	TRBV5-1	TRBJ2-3	TGCGCCAGCAGCTTGGCGACTAGGGGTTCAGATACGCAGTATTTT	CASSLATRGSDTQYF
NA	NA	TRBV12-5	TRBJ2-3	TGTGCTAGTGGTATTGGGGGGGGGCCCGCAGCAGATACGCAGTATTTT	CASGIGGGPAADTQYF
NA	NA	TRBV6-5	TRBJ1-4	TGTGCCAGCAGTTATAAGGGGTCCCCTAATGAAAAACTGTTTTTT	CASSYKGSPNEKLFF
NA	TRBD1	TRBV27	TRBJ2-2	TGTGCCAGCAGTTTACTTAGAATTTATCAGGGGACAGGGTTCCCCGGGGAGCTGTTTTTT	CASSLLRIYQGTGFPGELFF